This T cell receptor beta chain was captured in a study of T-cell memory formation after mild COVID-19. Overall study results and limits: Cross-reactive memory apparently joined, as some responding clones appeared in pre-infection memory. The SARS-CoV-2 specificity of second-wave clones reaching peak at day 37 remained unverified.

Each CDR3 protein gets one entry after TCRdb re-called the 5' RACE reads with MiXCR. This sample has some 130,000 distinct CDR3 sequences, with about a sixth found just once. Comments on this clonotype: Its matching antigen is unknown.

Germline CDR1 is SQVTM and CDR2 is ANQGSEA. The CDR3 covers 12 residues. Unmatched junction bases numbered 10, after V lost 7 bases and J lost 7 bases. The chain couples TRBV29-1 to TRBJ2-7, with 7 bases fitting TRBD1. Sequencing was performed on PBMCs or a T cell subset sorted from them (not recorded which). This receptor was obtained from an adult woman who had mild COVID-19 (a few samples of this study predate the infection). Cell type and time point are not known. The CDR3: CSASGQAGEQYF. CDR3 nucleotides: TGCAGCGCTTCCGGACAGGCTGGGGAGCAGTACTTC.